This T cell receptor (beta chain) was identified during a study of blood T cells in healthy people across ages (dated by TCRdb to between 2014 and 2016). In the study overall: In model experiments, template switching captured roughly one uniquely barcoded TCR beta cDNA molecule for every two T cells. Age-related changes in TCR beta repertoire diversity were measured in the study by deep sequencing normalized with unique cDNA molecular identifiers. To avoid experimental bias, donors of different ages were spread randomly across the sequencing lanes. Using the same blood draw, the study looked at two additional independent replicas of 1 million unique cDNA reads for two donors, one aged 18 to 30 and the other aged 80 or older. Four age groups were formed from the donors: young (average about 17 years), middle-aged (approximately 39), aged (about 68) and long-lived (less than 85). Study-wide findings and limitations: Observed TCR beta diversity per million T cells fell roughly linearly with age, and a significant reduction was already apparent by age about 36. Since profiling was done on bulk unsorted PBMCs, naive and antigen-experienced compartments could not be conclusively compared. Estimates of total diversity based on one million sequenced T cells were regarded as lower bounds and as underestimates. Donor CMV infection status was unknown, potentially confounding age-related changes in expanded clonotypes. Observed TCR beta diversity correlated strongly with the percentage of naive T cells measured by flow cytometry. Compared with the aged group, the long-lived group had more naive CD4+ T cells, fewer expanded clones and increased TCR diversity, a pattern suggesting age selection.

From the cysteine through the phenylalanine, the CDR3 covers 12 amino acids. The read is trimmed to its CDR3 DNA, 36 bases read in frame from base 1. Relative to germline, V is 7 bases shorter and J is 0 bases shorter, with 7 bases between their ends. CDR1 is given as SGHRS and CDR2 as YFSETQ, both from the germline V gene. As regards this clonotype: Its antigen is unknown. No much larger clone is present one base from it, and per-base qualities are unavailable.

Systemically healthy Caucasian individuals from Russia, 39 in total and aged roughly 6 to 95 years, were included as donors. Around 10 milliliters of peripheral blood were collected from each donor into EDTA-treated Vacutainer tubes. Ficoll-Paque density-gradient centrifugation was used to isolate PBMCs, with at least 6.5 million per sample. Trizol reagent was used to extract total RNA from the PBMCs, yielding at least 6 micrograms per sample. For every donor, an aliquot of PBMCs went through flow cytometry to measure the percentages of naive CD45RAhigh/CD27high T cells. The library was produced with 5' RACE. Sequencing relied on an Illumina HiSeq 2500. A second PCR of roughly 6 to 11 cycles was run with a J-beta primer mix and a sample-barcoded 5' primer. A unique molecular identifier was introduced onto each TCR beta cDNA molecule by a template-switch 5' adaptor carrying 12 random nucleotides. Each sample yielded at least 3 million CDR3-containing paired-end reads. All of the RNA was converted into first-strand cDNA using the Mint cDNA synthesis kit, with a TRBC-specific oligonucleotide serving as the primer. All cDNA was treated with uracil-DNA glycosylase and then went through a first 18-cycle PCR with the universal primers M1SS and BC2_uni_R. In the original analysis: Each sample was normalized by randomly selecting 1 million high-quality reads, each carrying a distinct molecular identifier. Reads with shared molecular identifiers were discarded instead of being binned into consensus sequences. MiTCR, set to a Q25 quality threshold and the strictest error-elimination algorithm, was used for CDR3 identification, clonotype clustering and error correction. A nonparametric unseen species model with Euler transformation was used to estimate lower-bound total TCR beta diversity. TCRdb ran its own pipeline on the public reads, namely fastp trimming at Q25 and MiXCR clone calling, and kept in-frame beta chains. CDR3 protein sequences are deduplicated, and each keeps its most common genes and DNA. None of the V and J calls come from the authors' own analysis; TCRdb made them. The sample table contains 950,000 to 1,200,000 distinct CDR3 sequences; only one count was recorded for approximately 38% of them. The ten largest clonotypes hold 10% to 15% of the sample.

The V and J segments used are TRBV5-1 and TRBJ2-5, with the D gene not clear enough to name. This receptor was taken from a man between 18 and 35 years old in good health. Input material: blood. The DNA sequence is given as TGCGCCAGCGGCATACACCAAGAGACCCAGTACTTC. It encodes CASGIHQETQYF. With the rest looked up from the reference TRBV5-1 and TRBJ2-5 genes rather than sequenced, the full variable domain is KAGVTQTPRYLIKTRGQQVTLSCSPISGHRSVSWYQQTPGQGLQFLFEYFSETQRNKGNFPGRFSGRQFSNSRSEMNVSTLELGDSALYLCASGIHQETQYFGPGTRLLVL.